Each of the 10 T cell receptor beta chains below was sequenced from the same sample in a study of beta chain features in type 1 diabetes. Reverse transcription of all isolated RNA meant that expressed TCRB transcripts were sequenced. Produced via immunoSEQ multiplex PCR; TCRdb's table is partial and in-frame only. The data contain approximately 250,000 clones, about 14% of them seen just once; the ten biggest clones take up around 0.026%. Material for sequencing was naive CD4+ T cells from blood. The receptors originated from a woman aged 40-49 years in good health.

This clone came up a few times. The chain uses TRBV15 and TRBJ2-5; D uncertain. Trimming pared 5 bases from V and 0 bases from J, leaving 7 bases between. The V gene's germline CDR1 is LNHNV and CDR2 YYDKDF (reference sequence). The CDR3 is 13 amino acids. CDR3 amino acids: CATSPAYQETQYF. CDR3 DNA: TGTGCCACCAGCCCCGCGTACCAAGAGACCCAGTACTTC.

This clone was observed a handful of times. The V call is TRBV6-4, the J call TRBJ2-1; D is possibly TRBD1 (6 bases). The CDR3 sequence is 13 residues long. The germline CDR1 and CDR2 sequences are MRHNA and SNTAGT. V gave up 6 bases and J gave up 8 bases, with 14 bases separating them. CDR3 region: CASSVRGRDEQFF. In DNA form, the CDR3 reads TGTGCCAGCAGCGTCAGGGGTAGAGATGAGCAGTTCTTC.

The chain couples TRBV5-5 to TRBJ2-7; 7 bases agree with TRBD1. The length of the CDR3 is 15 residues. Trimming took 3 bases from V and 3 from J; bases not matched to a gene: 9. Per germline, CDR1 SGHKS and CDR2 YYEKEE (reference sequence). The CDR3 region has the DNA TGTGCCAGCAGCTCAACGACAGGGTCGGGCTACGAGCAGTACTTC. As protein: CASSSTTGSGYEQYF.

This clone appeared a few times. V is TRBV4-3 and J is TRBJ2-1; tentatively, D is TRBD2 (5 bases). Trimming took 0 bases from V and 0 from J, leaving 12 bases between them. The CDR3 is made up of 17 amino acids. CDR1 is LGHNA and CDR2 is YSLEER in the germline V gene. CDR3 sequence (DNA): TGCGCCAGCAGCCAAGATCGTCGGGGAAGCTCCTACAATGAGCAGTTCTTC. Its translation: CASSQDRRGSSYNEQFF.

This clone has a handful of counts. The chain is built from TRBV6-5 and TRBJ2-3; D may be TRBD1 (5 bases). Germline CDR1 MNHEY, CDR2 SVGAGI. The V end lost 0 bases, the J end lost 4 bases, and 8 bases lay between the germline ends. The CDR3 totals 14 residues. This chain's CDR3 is CASSYSGRADTQYF. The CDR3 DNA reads TGTGCCAGCAGTTACTCGGGCAGGGCAGATACGCAGTATTTT.

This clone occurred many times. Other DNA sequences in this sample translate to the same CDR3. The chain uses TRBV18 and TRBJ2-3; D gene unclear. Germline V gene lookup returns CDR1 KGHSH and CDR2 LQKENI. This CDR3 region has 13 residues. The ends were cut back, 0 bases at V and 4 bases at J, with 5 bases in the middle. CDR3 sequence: CASSPPTADTQYF. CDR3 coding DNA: TGTGCCAGCTCACCACCGACTGCAGATACGCAGTATTTT.

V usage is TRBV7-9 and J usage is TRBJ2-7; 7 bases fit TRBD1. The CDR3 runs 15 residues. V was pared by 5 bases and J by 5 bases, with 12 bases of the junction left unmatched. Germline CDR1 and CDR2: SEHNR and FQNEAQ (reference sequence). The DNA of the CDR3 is TGTGCCAGCAGCCCGTCCTGGAGGACAGGTGACGAGCAGTACTTC. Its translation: CASSPSWRTGDEQYF.

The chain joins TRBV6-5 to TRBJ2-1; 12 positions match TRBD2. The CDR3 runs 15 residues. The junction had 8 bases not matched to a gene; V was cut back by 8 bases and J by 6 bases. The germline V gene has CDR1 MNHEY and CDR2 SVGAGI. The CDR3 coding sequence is TGTGCCAGCGCAACGACTAGCGGGGGTGTCAATGAGCAGTTCTTC. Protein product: CASATTSGGVNEQFF.

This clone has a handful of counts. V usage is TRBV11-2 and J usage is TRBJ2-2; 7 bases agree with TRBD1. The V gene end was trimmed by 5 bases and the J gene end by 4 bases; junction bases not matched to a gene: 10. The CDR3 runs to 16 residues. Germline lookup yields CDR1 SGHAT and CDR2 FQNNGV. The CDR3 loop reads CASSIPRGSSTGELFF. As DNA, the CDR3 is TGTGCCAGCAGCATCCCCAGGGGGAGCAGCACCGGGGAGCTGTTTTTT.

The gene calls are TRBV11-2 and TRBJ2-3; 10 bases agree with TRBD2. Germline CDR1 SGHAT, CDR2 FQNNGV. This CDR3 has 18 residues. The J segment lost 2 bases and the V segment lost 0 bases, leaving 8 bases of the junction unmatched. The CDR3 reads CASSLEKPTSGYTDTQYF. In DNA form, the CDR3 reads TGTGCCAGCAGCTTAGAGAAGCCGACTAGCGGGTACACAGATACGCAGTATTTT.